These T cell receptor beta chains were read from a single sample in a study of T cell responses to AZD1222 COVID-19 vaccine. The repertoire was sequenced with immunoSEQ multiplex PCR; TCRdb's copy has only in-frame clones and lacks some. This table has about 83,000 clones, under 95% appearing once. The sequenced sample was peripheral blood, obtained 28 days after the second AZD1222 dose. Receptors were obtained from an adult who received the AZD1222 COVID-19 vaccine. The CDR3 runs from the conserved cysteine through the conserved F or W. A D gene is named only where the DNA matches it firmly. Clone size is given for some rows only: seen once, a few or many times, or a class if the clone is expanded.

CASSVGRINYGYTF | TGTGCCAGTAGTGTGGGACGGATTAACTATGGCTACACCTTC | - | TRBV19 | - | TRBJ1-2
CASSPGRPTQEGYTF | TGTGCCAGCTCACCCGGACGTCCAACCCAGGAGGGCTACACCTTC | - | TRBV18 | - | TRBJ1-2
CAISEGQGGNQPQHF | TGTGCCATCAGTGAGGGACAGGGCGGCAATCAGCCCCAGCATTTT | - | TRBV10-3 | TRBD1 | TRBJ1-5
CASSPPGLAGDEQYF | TGTGCCAGCAGCCCCCCAGGACTAGCGGGAGACGAGCAGTACTTC | - | TRBV6-6 | TRBD2 | TRBJ2-7
CASSLTGGVGDGYTF | TGTGCCAGCAGCTTAACCGGGGGAGTCGGCGATGGCTACACCTTC | once | TRBV7-2 | - | TRBJ1-2
CASSSRGQGNQPQHF | TGTGCCAGCAGTTCTCGAGGACAGGGCAATCAGCCCCAGCATTTT | - | TRBV6-2/TRBV6-3 | TRBD1 | TRBJ1-5
CASSPAVAGEQFF | TGTGCCAGCAGCCCCGCCGTAGCTGGGGAGCAGTTCTTC | - | TRBV3-1/TRBV3-2 | - | TRBJ2-1
CASSGWTGRDEQYF | TGTGCCAGCAGCGGGTGGACAGGTCGCGACGAGCAGTACTTC | once | TRBV14 | TRBD1 | TRBJ2-7
CASSLEAGGIYEQYF | TGTGCCAGCAGCTTAGAGGCAGGGGGTATTTACGAGCAGTACTTC | - | TRBV7-2 | TRBD1 | TRBJ2-7
CASRDPSGSAISYEQYF | TGTGCCAGCAGGGATCCTAGCGGGAGCGCCATCTCCTACGAGCAGTACTTC | - | TRBV28 | TRBD2 | TRBJ2-7
CASSLEAGESSPLHF | TGTGCCAGCAGCTTAGAGGCAGGAGAAAGTTCACCCCTCCACTTT | - | TRBV7-2 | - | TRBJ1-6
CASSEQGVNQPQHF | TGTGCCAGCAGTGAACAGGGGGTCAATCAGCCCCAGCATTTT | - | TRBV6-1 | TRBD1 | TRBJ1-5
CASRSAGTGGWGGYTF | TGTGCCAGCAGGAGCGCCGGGACAGGGGGCTGGGGTGGCTACACCTTC | - | TRBV11-2 | TRBD1 | TRBJ1-2
CASSSFSGPVETQYF | TGCGCCAGCAGCTCCTTTTCAGGGCCAGTAGAGACCCAGTACTTC | few | TRBV5-1 | - | TRBJ2-5
CASSYSGRQLYGYTF | TGTGCCAGCAGTTACTCTGGGAGACAGCTATATGGCTACACCTTC | - | TRBV6-5 | - | TRBJ1-2
CASSLRVGEAFF | TGTGCCAGCAGTTTGCGGGTCGGCGAGGCTTTCTTT | once | TRBV12-3/TRBV12-4 | - | TRBJ1-1
CASSSPSGNTEAFF | TGTGCCAGCAGTTCTCCCTCTGGCAACACTGAAGCTTTCTTT | - | TRBV28 | - | TRBJ1-1
CASRQEYLAKNIQYF | TGTGCCAGCAGACAGGAGTACCTAGCCAAAAACATTCAGTACTTC | - | TRBV5-8 | - | TRBJ2-4
CASSLTQESGFYGYTF | TGTGCCAGCAGCTTAACTCAGGAATCTGGGTTCTATGGCTACACCTTC | - | TRBV11-2 | - | TRBJ1-2
CASSLTGLAENTGELFF | TGTGCCAGCAGCTTAACGGGGCTAGCGGAGAACACCGGGGAGCTGTTTTTT | - | TRBV5-6 | TRBD2 | TRBJ2-2